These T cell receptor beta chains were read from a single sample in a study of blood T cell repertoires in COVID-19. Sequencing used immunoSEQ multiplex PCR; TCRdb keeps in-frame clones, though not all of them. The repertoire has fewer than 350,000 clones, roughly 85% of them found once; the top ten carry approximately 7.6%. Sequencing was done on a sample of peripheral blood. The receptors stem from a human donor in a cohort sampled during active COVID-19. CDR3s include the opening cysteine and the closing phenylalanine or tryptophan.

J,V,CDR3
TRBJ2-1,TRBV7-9,CASSFSGNEQFF
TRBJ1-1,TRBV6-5,CASSFFGNTEAFF
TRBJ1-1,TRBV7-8,CASRAGQGGLEAFF
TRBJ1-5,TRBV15,CATSRKQGMSNQPQHF
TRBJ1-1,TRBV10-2,CASSEWRSTEAFF
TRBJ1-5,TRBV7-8,CASSFVTGSNQPQHF
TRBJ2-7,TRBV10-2,CASSGTDPSYYYEQYF
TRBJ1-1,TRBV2,CASSLDRGHTEAFF
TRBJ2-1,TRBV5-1,CASSLDGGGAFEQFF
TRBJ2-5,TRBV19,CASNTVPGQEETQYF
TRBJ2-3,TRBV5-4,CASSSPPTGIDTQYF
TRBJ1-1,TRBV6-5,CASSLAAVDTEAFF
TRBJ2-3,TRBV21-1,CASSNPGQPFTDTQYF
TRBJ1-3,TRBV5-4,CASSPVGGGSGGNTIYF
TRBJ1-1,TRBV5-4,CASSQAERGLGTEAFF
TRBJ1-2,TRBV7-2,CASSLTRAVMVGGYTF
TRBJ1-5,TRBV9,CASAGDGVNQPQHF
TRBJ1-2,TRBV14,CASSLSGDYGYTF
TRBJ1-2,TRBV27,CASSSLTGLDYGYTF
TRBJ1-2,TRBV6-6,CASSYPTGVNYGYTF
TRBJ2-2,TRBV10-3,CAIRMGLAGNTGELFF
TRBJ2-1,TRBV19,CASSSQGDYNEQFF
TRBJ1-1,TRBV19,CASSRGTEAFF
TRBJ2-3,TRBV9,CASSVVSSGGTDTQYF
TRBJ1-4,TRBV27,CASSLITGGDEKLFF
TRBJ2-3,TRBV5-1,CASSPGGGTQYF
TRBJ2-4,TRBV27,CASSFSRHIAKNIQYF
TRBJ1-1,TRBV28,CASSFTNDRDTEAFF
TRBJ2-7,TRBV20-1,CSASGRVEQYF
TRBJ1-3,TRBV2,CASSEAGQGYFGNTIYF
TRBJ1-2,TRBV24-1,CATRPSGNYGYTF
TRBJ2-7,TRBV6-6,CASSTPPGQGASEQYF
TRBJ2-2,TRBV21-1,CASSKALERGVGTGELFF
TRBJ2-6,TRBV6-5,CASSIVGSGANVLTF
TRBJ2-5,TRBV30,CAWSLAGGGETQYF
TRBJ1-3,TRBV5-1,CASSAGTGSGNTIYF
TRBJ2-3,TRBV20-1,CSASPSDYRVYTDTQYF
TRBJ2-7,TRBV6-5,CASSWGSLYEQYF
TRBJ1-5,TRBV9,CASSVGQDNQPQHF
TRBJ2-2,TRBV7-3,CASSLISRGELFF
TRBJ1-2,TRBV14,CASSQDRQNYGYTF
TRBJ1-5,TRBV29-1,CSVGGQGHQPQHF
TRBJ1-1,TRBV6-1,CASSERGLYTEAFF
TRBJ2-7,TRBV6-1,CASSEEWTEAYEQYF
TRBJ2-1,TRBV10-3,CAISESGGSYNEQFF
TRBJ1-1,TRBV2,CASRDRVTEAFF
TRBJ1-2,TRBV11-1,CASSSTVSGYTF
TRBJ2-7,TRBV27,CASSSGTYEQYF
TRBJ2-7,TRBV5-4,CASSLAGTGYPYEQYF
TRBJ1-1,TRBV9,CASSQRGQNTEAFF
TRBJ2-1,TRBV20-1,CSARTNEQFF
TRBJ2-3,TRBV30,CAWTQRGWRPDTQYF
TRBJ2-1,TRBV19,CASTLGLGPYNEQFF
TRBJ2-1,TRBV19,CASSPRGPYNEQFF
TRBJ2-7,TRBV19,CASSTPPGAGRTYEQYF